Shown below are 25 T cell receptor beta chains from a single sample sequenced in a study of blood T cell repertoires in COVID-19. Clones were sequenced by immunoSEQ multiplex PCR, and TCRdb holds only the in-frame ones, with some missing. The sample shows around 130,000 clones, under 90% of them seen only once. Sequencing was done on a sample of peripheral blood. These TCRs come from a man between 60 and 75 years old with acute or convalescent COVID-19.

The chain has TRBV28 and TRBJ2-3; 9 positions match TRBD2. The germline CDR1 and CDR2 sequences are MDHEN and SYDVKM. There are 16 residues in the CDR3. V dropped 7 bases and J dropped 0; count of bases not matched to a gene: 8. CDR3 nucleotides: TGTGCCAGCACCCCCCTAGCGGGGCCTAGCACAGATACGCAGTATTTT. Translating it yields CASTPLAGPSTDTQYF.

In regard to this clone: Sequence at one end of the junction differs from germline and may be a read error. The chain links TRBV3-1 (or the pseudogene TRBV3-2) to TRBJ2-7; D may be TRBD1 (6 bases). Germline V gene data show CDR1 as LGHDT and CDR2 as YNNKEL (reference sequence). CDR3 length: 14 residues. The CDR3 here is CASSQAQGSYEQYF. In DNA form, the CDR3 reads TGTGCCAGCAGTCAAGCACAGGGCTCCTACGAGCAGTACTTC.

The chain is built from TRBV5-1 and TRBJ1-3; D ambiguous. Germline V gene data show CDR1 as SGHRS and CDR2 as YFSETQ. The CDR3 is 14 residues long. Between the trimmed V and J ends, which lost 1 base and 4 bases, there was a span of 9 bases. The CDR3 reads CASSLTDRGNTIYF. The CDR3 coding sequence is TGCGCCAGCAGCTTGACAGATAGAGGAAACACCATATATTTT.

The chain recombines TRBV19 with TRBJ2-7; the D gene is possibly TRBD2 (6 bases). Germline V CDR1 and CDR2: LNHDA, SQIVND (reference sequence). V shed 5 bases and J shed 4 bases, with 15 bases lying between them. The CDR3 is made up of 14 amino acids. The CDR3 sequence is CASSPSWGEYEQYF. CDR3 sequence (DNA): TGTGCCAGTAGTCCCTCGTGGGGGGAATACGAGCAGTACTTC.

The V gene is TRBV3-1 (or the pseudogene TRBV3-2), the J gene TRBJ2-1; 12 positions agree with TRBD2. CDR3 size: 17 residues. Looked up from germline, CDR1 is LGHDT and CDR2 is YNNKEL (reference sequence). V dropped 3 bases and J dropped 3; count of bases not matched to a gene: 6. The CDR3 nucleotides are TGTGCCAGCAGCCACGAAGGGACTAGCGGGCACTACAATGAGCAGTTCTTC. Translated, it gives CASSHEGTSGHYNEQFF.

V usage is TRBV20-1 and J usage is TRBJ2-7; 10 bases map to TRBD2. V lost 3 bases, J lost 2 bases, and 4 bases stayed unmatched. CDR1 and CDR2 (germline): DFQATT, SNEGSKA (reference sequence). The CDR3 consists of 14 residues. CDR3 in amino acids: CSASSGRTTYEQYF. The DNA of the CDR3 is TGCAGTGCTAGTAGCGGGAGGACGACCTACGAGCAGTACTTC.

J is TRBJ1-2 and V is TRBV7-9, with 7 bases lining up with TRBD1. Germline V gives CDR1 SEHNR, CDR2 FQNEAQ (reference sequence). The CDR3 runs 13 residues. Trimming cost V 7 bases and J 4 bases; bases outside gene matches: 6. The DNA for the CDR3 is TGTGCCAGCACCCCGGACAGGCTCTATGGCTACACCTTC. Translating gives CASTPDRLYGYTF.

J is TRBJ2-7 and V is TRBV11-2; 14 bases map to TRBD2. The germline CDR1 and CDR2 sequences are SGHAT and FQNNGV. J was trimmed by 2 bases and V by 5 bases; bases with no gene match: 14. This CDR3 spans 19 amino acids. The CDR3 sequence is CASSVRPGLAGAVAYEQYF. The CDR3 DNA is TGTGCCAGCAGCGTAAGACCGGGACTAGCGGGAGCGGTTGCCTACGAGCAGTACTTC.

V is TRBV6-1 and J is TRBJ1-5; D remains ambiguous. CDR1 and CDR2 (germline): MNHNS, SASEGT. The CDR3 totals 13 residues. The ends were cut back, 1 base at V and 7 bases at J, with 8 bases in the middle. In DNA form, the CDR3 reads TGTGCCAGCAGTGAAGTAGATATCCAGCCCCAGCATTTT. It codes for CASSEVDIQPQHF.

This clone is a singleton in its sample. This chain uses TRBV6-4 with TRBJ1-3; 9 positions match TRBD1. Germline CDR1 and CDR2: MRHNA and SNTAGT. CDR3 length: 13 amino acids. The trim removed 3 bases at V and 7 bases at J, leaving 1 base unmatched. Written as DNA, the CDR3 is TGTGCCAGCAGTGAGGGGACAGGGAACACCATATATTTT. It codes for CASSEGTGNTIYF.

This chain uses TRBV6-2 or TRBV6-3 with TRBJ1-5, with TRBD1 matching 10 bases. CDR3 length: 16 amino acids. V dropped 0 bases and J dropped 4; count of bases not matched to a gene: 3. Germline CDR1 and CDR2: MNHEY and SVGEGT. CDR3 nucleotides: TGTGCCAGCAGTTACTCCGGGACAGGGGTAAATCAGCCCCAGCATTTT. This sequence encodes CASSYSGTGVNQPQHF.

J is TRBJ2-5 and V is TRBV28; D uncertain. The CDR3 covers 12 residues. V lost 1 base and J 5 bases, leaving 5 bases between the germline ends. Germline V lookup: CDR1 MDHEN, CDR2 SYDVKM. The CDR3 DNA reads TGTGCCAGCAGTTTATTCAGGGAGACCCAGTACTTC. Protein product: CASSLFRETQYF. Looking up the rest from reference TRBV28 and TRBJ2-5 gives the full variable domain: DVKVTQSSRYLVKRTGEKVFLECVQDMDHENMFWYRQDPGLGLRLIYFSYDVKMKEKGDIPEGYSVSREKKERFSLILESASTNQTSMYLCASSLFRETQYFGPGTRLLVL.

This clone has just a few counts. The chain is built from TRBV27 and TRBJ2-3, with D possibly being TRBD2 (5 bases). Trimming shortened V by 2 bases and J by 3 bases, and 12 bases separated the two germline ends. The CDR3 has 15 residues. Germline V CDR1 and CDR2: MNHEY, SMNVEV (reference sequence). The CDR3 is CASSLRASNTDTQYF. CDR3 nucleotides: TGTGCCAGCAGTTTAAGGGCTAGCAATACAGATACGCAGTATTTT.

This chain uses TRBV5-1 with TRBJ2-1; 10 bases line up with TRBD1. This CDR3 has 15 residues. V lost 4 bases, J lost 10 bases, and 11 bases stayed unmatched. The germline CDR1 and CDR2 sequences are SGHRS and YFSETQ. The CDR3: CASSPGQGRVREQFF. The CDR3, as DNA: TGCGCCAGCAGCCCGGGACAGGGGCGGGTCCGGGAGCAGTTCTTC. The entire variable domain, with the rest obtained from reference TRBV5-1 and TRBJ2-1, is as follows: KAGVTQTPRYLIKTRGQQVTLSCSPISGHRSVSWYQQTPGQGLQFLFEYFSETQRNKGNFPGRFSGRQFSNSRSEMNVSTLELGDSALYLCASSPGQGRVREQFFGPGTRLTVL.

This clone appeared a single time. This chain joins TRBV28 and TRBJ2-5, with D possibly matching TRBD1 (5 bases). V was cut by 8 bases and J by 5 bases, with 18 bases left in between. Germline CDR1 MDHEN, CDR2 SYDVKM. This CDR3 is 14 amino acids long. In nucleotides, the CDR3 is TGTGCCAGCTCAAATCAGGGTCAGGAGGAGACCCAGTACTTC. Translating gives CASSNQGQEETQYF. The variable domain in full, with the rest retrieved from reference TRBV28 and TRBJ2-5, is DVKVTQSSRYLVKRTGEKVFLECVQDMDHENMFWYRQDPGLGLRLIYFSYDVKMKEKGDIPEGYSVSREKKERFSLILESASTNQTSMYLCASSNQGQEETQYFGPGTRLLVL.

The V and J genes are TRBV4-3 and TRBJ1-2, with a tentative D call TRBD1 (6 bases). The CDR3 length is 13 residues. CDR1 LGHNA and CDR2 YSLEER come from the germline V gene. V lost 4 bases to trimming and J lost 6 bases, with 12 bases between them. This CDR3 is CASSPGTLDGYTF. DNA of the CDR3: TGCGCCAGCAGCCCCGGGACATTGGATGGCTACACCTTC.

This clone was seen more than once but under ten times. The CDR3 spells CASSWGQGRTGELFF. CDR3 nucleotides: TGTGCCAGCAGCTGGGGACAGGGGAGGACCGGGGAGCTGTTTTTT. The chain carries TRBV5-6 and TRBJ2-2; TRBD1 agrees at 10 bases. Looked up from germline, CDR1 is SGHDT and CDR2 is YYEEEE. With 3 bases clipped from V and 5 bases from J, the junction kept 4 bases outside the gene matches. The CDR3 covers 15 residues.

The chain joins TRBV4-2 to TRBJ2-7, with D maybe TRBD2 (5 bases). This CDR3 has 15 residues. The germline V and J ends were trimmed by 2 bases and 3 bases, with 14 bases remaining between them. Germline CDR1 and CDR2: LGHNA and YNFKEQ. CDR3 residues: CASSQNQDSGYEQYF. The CDR3 DNA reads TGTGCCAGCAGCCAAAACCAGGACTCCGGCTACGAGCAGTACTTC.

As concerns this clone: This specimen includes other DNA sequences encoding the same CDR3. The chain uses TRBV24-1 and TRBJ2-3; TRBD1 aligns across 8 bases. J gave up 3 bases and V 5 bases, and 3 bases lay outside the gene matches. CDR3 length: 14 amino acids. CDR1 and CDR2 (germline): KGHDR, SFDVKD. The CDR3 DNA is TGTGCCACCAGTGGCCAGGGGGCAACAGATACGCAGTATTTT. Translation gives CATSGQGATDTQYF.

V usage is TRBV7-2 and J usage is TRBJ2-5, with TRBD2 matching over 11 bases. Trimming cost V 1 base and J 2 bases; bases outside gene matches: 0. The germline CDR1 and CDR2 sequences are SGHTA and FQGNSA. This CDR3 spans 15 amino acids. This CDR3 reads CASSLVAGGQETQYF. CDR3 sequence (DNA): TGTGCCAGCAGCTTAGTAGCGGGAGGGCAAGAGACCCAGTACTTC.

V is TRBV27 and J is TRBJ2-6; D may be TRBD1 (5 bases). CDR1 and CDR2 (germline): MNHEY, SMNVEV (reference sequence). The CDR3 spans 21 residues. The germline V and J ends were trimmed by 1 base and 2 bases, with 24 bases remaining between them. The CDR3: CASSLFPPMGQPSTGANVLTF. The DNA for the CDR3 is TGTGCCAGCAGTTTATTCCCCCCAATGGGGCAGCCTTCTACTGGGGCCAACGTCCTGACTTTC. Complete variable domain (other parts from reference TRBV27 and TRBJ2-6): EAQVTQNPRYLITVTGKKLTVTCSQNMNHEYMSWYRQDPGLGLRQIYYSMNVEVTDKGDVPEGYKVSRKEKRNFPLILESPSPNQTSLYFCASSLFPPMGQPSTGANVLTFGAGSRLTVL.

V usage is TRBV30 and J usage is TRBJ1-4, with no clear D. The germline V gene has CDR1 GTSNPN and CDR2 SVGIG (reference sequence). V lost 3 bases and J 0 bases, leaving 17 bases between the germline ends. This CDR3 is 17 amino acids long. The CDR3 spells CAWRGAVSFATNEKLFF. In DNA, the CDR3 is TGTGCCTGGAGAGGAGCAGTGAGTTTTGCAACTAATGAAAAACTGTTTTTT.

The genes are TRBV19 and TRBJ1-1, with unresolved D. Germline-derived CDR1 and CDR2 are LNHDA and SQIVND (reference sequence). The CDR3 has 14 residues. V was shortened by 7 bases and J by 6 bases, with 18 bases between the two germline ends. In DNA form, the CDR3 reads TGTGCCAGTAACCGGGAGGGAGGGAGCGCTGAAGCTTTCTTT. Residues: CASNREGGSAEAFF.

The gene calls are TRBV5-6 and TRBJ1-1; no firm D call. CDR3 size: 14 residues. The V gene's germline CDR1 is SGHDT and CDR2 YYEEEE. Trimming left V 2 bases short and J 3 bases short, with 11 bases between. This chain's CDR3 is CASSFPGRYTEAFF. The CDR3 nucleotides read TGTGCCAGCAGCTTCCCGGGGAGGTACACTGAAGCTTTCTTT.

The V and J genes are TRBV18 and TRBJ2-7; no clear D gene. CDR1 is KGHSH and CDR2 is LQKENI in the germline V gene. The CDR3 length is 18 residues. V lost 3 bases, J lost 5 bases, and 26 bases lay in between. The DNA of the CDR3 is TGTGCCAGCTCACCTCTAACCCAAGCTGCGGCGCCTGTACACGAGCAGTACTTC. This sequence encodes CASSPLTQAAAPVHEQYF.